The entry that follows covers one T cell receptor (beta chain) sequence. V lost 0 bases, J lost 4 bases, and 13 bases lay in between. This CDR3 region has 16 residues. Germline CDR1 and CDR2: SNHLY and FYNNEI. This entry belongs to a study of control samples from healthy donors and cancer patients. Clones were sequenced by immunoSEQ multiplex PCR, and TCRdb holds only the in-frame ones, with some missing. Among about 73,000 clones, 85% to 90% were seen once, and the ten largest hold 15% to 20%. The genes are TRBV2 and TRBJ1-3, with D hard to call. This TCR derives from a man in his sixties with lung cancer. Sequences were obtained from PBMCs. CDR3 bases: TGTGCCAGCAGTGAAGCGCTCGGAGCGGGGGGAAACACCATATATTTT. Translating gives CASSEALGAGGNTIYF.